This T cell receptor beta chain was documented in a study of regulatory T cells in long-lasting Graves disease (dated by TCRdb to about 2021). A note on the overall study: Persistent Graves' disease meant more than 5 years of antithyroid drug treatment with TSH receptor autoantibodies that stayed positive. Persistent Graves' disease patients were compared with newly diagnosed Graves' disease patients by peripheral blood TCR sequencing and RNA sequencing. A total of roughly 33 samples were covered by TCR sequencing, comprising roughly 13 persistent and around 20 newly diagnosed Graves' disease patients. In the clinical cohort, patients with persistent Graves' disease had used antithyroid drugs for an average of around 9.3 years. The study was conducted in China and was registered as a clinical trial. Broader findings and caveats from the paper: More public clonotypes were shared among persistent patients (more than 2,500) than among newly diagnosed patients (more than 900). Sequencing and analysis were limited to the TCR beta chain. Lower TCR Shannon entropy and fewer highly expanded clones were observed in persistent Graves' disease patients than in newly diagnosed patients, which suggested clonal expansion. The study examined only peripheral blood because the primary lesion, thyroid tissue, could not be accessed. As a limitation, the authors acknowledged that the small sample size may reduce accuracy.

On this clonotype: This receptor's antigen is unknown. Within one base of it there is no much larger clone, and no base qualities were kept.

This specimen's time point label, per the study, means: persistent/refractory GD, antithyroid drugs over 5 years with positive TRAb. For both TCR sequencing and RNA sequencing, RNA was extracted from PBMCs using TRIzol. The diagnosis of Graves' disease was made according to American Thyroid Association guidelines. The patients came from an endocrinology department in Xi'an, China. From each patient, around 9 milliliters of peripheral blood was collected into an EDTA anticoagulant tube. PBMCs were isolated by Ficoll Paque Plus density gradient separation without further T cell sorting. An Agilent 2100 Bioanalyzer and agarose gel were used to check RNA quality, while a NanoDrop 2000 measured RNA concentration. Receptor libraries were prepared by multiplex PCR. Sequencing relied on an Illumina HiSeq 4000. To build TCR beta libraries, CDR3 regions were amplified by Arm-PCR using iRepertoire HTBI primers. Before sequencing, the PCR products underwent gel purification. For the original study's pipeline: Across samples, 60 to 70 TRBV and roughly 13 TRBJ segments were identified and used for gene usage analysis of CDR3 amino acid clonotypes. COPE and FqMerger were used to merge filtered high-quality paired reads into contigs. BLAST was used to align contigs to IMGT TRBV, TRBD and TRBJ reference genes, and CDR3 was defined according to IMGT. Any clonotype with a frequency above 0.1% was counted as a highly expanded clone. Shannon entropy was used to measure repertoire diversity, and the Gini coefficient was used to measure V-J evenness. A clonotype found in more than one individual was treated as public. The public reads were quality trimmed at Q25 with fastp and then assembled into clones with MiXCR by TCRdb, keeping productive beta chains. Under each unique CDR3 protein, matching rows form one entry showing the most common genes and DNA. Clone size and V and J calls follow TCRdb, not the original study. This sample has about 310,000 distinct CDR3 sequences in its table, and more than 20% of those were observed once. The leading ten clones occupy around 50% of the sample.

Sequenced material: peripheral blood mononuclear cells (PBMCs), taken when the disease was refractory, from a patient treated with antithyroid drugs. The sequence derives from a female donor with Graves disease.

Here is the DNA: TGTGCCACTAATACCCCGGGACAGGGGAGGTATGGCTACACCTTC. This yields the protein CATNTPGQGRYGYTF. This chain joins TRBV10-3 to TRBJ1-2; TRBD1 aligns with 10 central bases. The germline V gene specifies ENHRY as CDR1 and SYGVKD as CDR2. Taken from cysteine to phenylalanine, the CDR3 has 15 residues. The DNA shown is the 45-base CDR3, in frame from base 1. Trimming takes 10 bases off V and 5 bases off J; junction bases not matched to a gene: 13.